The present T cell receptor (beta chain) was sequenced within a study of blood T cell repertoires in COVID-19. Study context: Nucleic acid was either cDNA or gDNA, and it came from T cells, B-cell-depleted T cells, or PBMCs.

Per the germline V gene, CDR1 is MDHEN and CDR2 is SYDVKM. The CDR3 covers 14 residues. Trimming took 6 bases from V and 7 from J, leaving 16 bases between them. Assay used: immunoSEQ multiplex PCR; TCRdb lists only in-frame clones, some missing. The repertoire includes a few hundred thousand clones, approximately 91% of them detected once, and about 1.5% sits in the top ten. The TCR sequence derives from a woman in her late teens or twenties who had been exposed to COVID-19. The material sequenced was PBMCs or T cells enriched from blood (not recorded which). This rearrangement joins TRBV28 to TRBJ1-5, with D possibly TRBD1 on 6 matching bases. The chain's CDR3 is CASRLTGSGQPQHF. CDR3 nucleotides: TGTGCCAGCAGATTAACAGGGTCGGGACAGCCCCAGCATTTT. Full variable domain (missing parts from reference TRBV28 and TRBJ1-5): DVKVTQSSRYLVKRTGEKVFLECVQDMDHENMFWYRQDPGLGLRLIYFSYDVKMKEKGDIPEGYSVSREKKERFSLILESASTNQTSMYLCASRLTGSGQPQHFGDGTRLSIL.